This TCR beta chain was captured by sequencing in a study of shared clonotypes between healthy human individuals. Naivety among CD8 cells was defined by CD45RO negativity and positive CCR7 selection, thereby excluding terminally differentiated effector memory CD45RA+ cells. Each of the donors was a healthy adult who was HIV-negative and had not had a recent acute infection or vaccination. The germline V gene has CDR1 KGHSH and CDR2 LQKENI. V lost 3 bases, J lost 3 bases, and 6 bases stayed unmatched. CDR3 length: 16 residues. Study-level findings and limits: The donor pool, a small one, limited the genetic and exposure-history diversity represented. Clonotype sharing across several donors was observed for 5% to 6.5% of naive CD4 clonotypes. Rarefaction curves obtained for sorted subsets showed sequencing incomplete despite large depth.

The protocol was immunoSEQ multiplex PCR, while the TCRdb copy is restricted to in-frame clones and leaves out a portion. This table holds approximately 2,200,000 clones, just over 90% found once. As concerns this clone: The antigen is undetermined.

The receptor's source is a man aged 18 to 30 in good health. Some clones in this sample may be carry-over from other donors' samples. The J gene is TRBJ2-3, the V gene TRBV18; 10 nucleotides line up with TRBD1. Sequenced input: naive CD8+ T cells from PBMCs. The CDR3 nucleotides are TGTGCCAGCTCACCGGATCCGGGACAGGGGACAGATACGCAGTATTTT. This gives the protein CASSPDPGQGTDTQYF.